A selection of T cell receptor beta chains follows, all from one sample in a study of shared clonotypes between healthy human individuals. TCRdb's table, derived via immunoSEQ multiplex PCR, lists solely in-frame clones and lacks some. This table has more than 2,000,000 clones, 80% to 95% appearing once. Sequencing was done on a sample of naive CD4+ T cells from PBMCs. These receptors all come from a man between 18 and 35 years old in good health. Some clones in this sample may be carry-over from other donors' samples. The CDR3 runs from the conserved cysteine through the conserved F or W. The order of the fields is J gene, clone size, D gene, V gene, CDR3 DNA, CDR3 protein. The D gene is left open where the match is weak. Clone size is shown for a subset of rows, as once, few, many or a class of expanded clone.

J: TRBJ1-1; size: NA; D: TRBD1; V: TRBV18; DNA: TGTGCCAGCTCACTCCGGACAGGCGGTCACACTGAAGCTTTCTTT; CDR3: CASSLRTGGHTEAFF
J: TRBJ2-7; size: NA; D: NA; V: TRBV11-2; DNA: TGTGCCAGCAGCCCCACGTTTGGGGAGCAGTACTTC; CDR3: CASSPTFGEQYF
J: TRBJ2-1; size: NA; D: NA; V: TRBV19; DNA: TGTGCCAGTCGACCGGCGGGGATTTACAATGAGCAGTTCTTC; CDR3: CASRPAGIYNEQFF
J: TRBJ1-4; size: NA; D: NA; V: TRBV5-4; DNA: TGTGCCAGCAGCTTGATGGGGCCCGGCGGGGAAAAACTGTTTTTT; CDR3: CASSLMGPGGEKLFF
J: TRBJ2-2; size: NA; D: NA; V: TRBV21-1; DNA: TGTGCCAGCAGCACGAGGCGGCCAAAGGCCGGGGAGCTGTTTTTT; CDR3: CASSTRRPKAGELFF
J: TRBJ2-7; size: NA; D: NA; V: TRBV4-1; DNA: TGCGCCAGCAGCCCTGTACCAAAAAAACTAACCTACGAGCAGTACTTC; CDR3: CASSPVPKKLTYEQYF
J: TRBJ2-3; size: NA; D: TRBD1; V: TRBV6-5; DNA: TGTGCCACCACTCCGCCCTACAGGGGGGTAGATACGCAGTATTTT; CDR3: CATTPPYRGVDTQYF
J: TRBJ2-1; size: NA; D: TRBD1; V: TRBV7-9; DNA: TGTGCCAGCAGCCCGAACGACAGGGGTTCCTACAATGAGCAGTTCTTC; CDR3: CASSPNDRGSYNEQFF
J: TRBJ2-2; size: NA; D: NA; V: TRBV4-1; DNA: TGCGCCAGCAGCCAAGTAGTAGGCGGGAAGAACACCGGGGAGCTGTTTTTT; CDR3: CASSQVVGGKNTGELFF
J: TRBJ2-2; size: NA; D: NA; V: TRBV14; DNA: TGTGCCAGCAGCCAAAGCCAACTGGCCGGGGAGCTGTTTTTT; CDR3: CASSQSQLAGELFF
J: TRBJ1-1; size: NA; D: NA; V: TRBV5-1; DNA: TGCGCCAGCAGCTTGGCCATGGGCCCTGAAGCTTTCTTT; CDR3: CASSLAMGPEAFF
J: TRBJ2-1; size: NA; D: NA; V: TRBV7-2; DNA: TGTGCCAGCAGCTTAAGTGGGACCGGATTCGATGAGCAGTTCTTC; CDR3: CASSLSGTGFDEQFF
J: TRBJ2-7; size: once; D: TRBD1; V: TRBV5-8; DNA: TGTGCCAGCAGCTCGGACAGGGAGGCCTACGAGCAGTACTTC; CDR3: CASSSDREAYEQYF
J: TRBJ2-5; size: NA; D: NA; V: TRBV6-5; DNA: TGTGCCAGCAGTTACTCCCAGCTGTGGATCGCGGAGACCCAGTACTTC; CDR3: CASSYSQLWIAETQYF
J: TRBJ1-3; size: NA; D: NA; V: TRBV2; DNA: TGTGCCAGCAAAGCACGGAGGAGCGGGCGGAGCTCTGGAAACACCATATATTTT; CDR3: CASKARRSGRSSGNTIYF
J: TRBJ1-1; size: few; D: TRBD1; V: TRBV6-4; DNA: TGTGCCAGCAGTGAAACAGGGGGTAGGGCTTTCTTT; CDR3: CASSETGGRAFF
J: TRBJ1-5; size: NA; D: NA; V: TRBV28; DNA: TGTGCCACCACATTGGAAGCATATAGCAATCAGCCCCAGCATTTT; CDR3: CATTLEAYSNQPQHF
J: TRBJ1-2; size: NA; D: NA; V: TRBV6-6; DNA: TGTGCCAGCAGTTACTCGAGGACGGAGGTCTATGGCTACACCTTC; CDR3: CASSYSRTEVYGYTF
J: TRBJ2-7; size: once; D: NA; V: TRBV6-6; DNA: TGTGCCAGCAGCCAATCGACCCTGACGGCCCCATACGAGCAGTACTTC; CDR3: CASSQSTLTAPYEQYF
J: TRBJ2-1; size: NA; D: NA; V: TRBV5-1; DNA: TGCGCCAGCAGTGGGGGCTCCTACAATGAGCAGTTCTTC; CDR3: CASSGGSYNEQFF
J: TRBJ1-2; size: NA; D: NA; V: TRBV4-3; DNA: TGCGCCAGCAGCCAAGGTTACACCCGAGGGGGCTACACCTTC; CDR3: CASSQGYTRGGYTF
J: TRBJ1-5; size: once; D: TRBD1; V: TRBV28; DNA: TGTGCCAGCAGTTTATCAGGGGGTGGTCAGCCCCAGCATTTT; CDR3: CASSLSGGGQPQHF
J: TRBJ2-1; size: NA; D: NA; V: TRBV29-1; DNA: TGCAGCGTTGAAGGGCGGGGTTCCTACAATGAGCAGTTCTTC; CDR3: CSVEGRGSYNEQFF
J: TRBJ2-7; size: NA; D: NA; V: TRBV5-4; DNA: TGTGCCAGCAGCCCTTCGGTAGGGGCGGGAAGCTCCTACGAGCAGTACTTC; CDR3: CASSPSVGAGSSYEQYF
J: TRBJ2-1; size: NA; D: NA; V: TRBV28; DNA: TGTGCCGTCGCGACGGGTTTGTACAATGAGCAGTTCTTC; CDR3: CAVATGLYNEQFF
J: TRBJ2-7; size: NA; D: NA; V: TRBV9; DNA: TGTGCCAGCAGCCCTCGTCCCGGGACAAAGGGGGTGGACGAGCAGTACTTC; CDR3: CASSPRPGTKGVDEQYF
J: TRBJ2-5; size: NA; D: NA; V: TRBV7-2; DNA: TGTGCCAGCAGCCAACCGGGGCGTGAAGAGACCCAGTACTTC; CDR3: CASSQPGREETQYF
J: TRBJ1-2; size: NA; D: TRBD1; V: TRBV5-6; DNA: TGTGCCAGCAGCAGCCCGTATCTAGACAGGGGGCATGGCTACACCTTC; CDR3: CASSSPYLDRGHGYTF
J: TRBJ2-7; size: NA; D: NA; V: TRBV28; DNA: TGTGCCAGCAGGGGGGGTTACACCTACGAGCAGTACTTC; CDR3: CASRGGYTYEQYF
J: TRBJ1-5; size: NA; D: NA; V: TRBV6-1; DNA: TGTGCCAGCAGACAGGGCGCCATGACCCAGCATTTT; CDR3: CASRQGAMTQHF
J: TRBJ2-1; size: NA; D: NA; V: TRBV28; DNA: TGTGCCGCCACGGGACAACACAATGAGCAGTTCTTC; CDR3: CAATGQHNEQFF
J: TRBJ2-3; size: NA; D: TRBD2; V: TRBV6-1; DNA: TGTGCCAGCAGCGGCCAACTAGCGGGAGATACGCAGTATTTT; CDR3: CASSGQLAGDTQYF